This entry lists 14 T cell receptor beta chains sequenced from one sample in a study of T-cell memory formation after mild COVID-19. TCRdb reanalysed the 5' RACE reads using MiXCR and keeps one entry per CDR3 protein. The sample lists 350,000 to 450,000 distinct CDR3 sequences; roughly 26% were seen once. Sequencing was performed on PBMCs or a T cell subset sorted from them (not recorded which). The receptors derive from an adult woman who had mild COVID-19 (a few samples of this study predate the infection). Cell type and time point are not known.

The J gene is TRBJ2-1, the V gene TRBV4-3, with TRBD2 matching 7 bases. Germline V gene sequence: CDR1 LGHNA, CDR2 YSLEER. The CDR3 loop spans 16 amino acids. V was pared by 4 bases and J by 3 bases, with 9 bases of the junction left unmatched. The CDR3, as DNA: TGCGCCAGCAGCCCCCTTGCGGGAGCACTCTACAATGAGCAGTTCTTC. Amino acids: CASSPLAGALYNEQFF.

The J gene is TRBJ1-6, the V gene TRBV3-1; D may be TRBD1 (6 bases). Looked up from germline, CDR1 is LGHDT and CDR2 is YNNKEL (reference sequence). The ends were cut back, 3 bases at V and 0 bases at J, with 9 bases in the middle. The CDR3 sequence is 16 residues long. This chain's CDR3 is CASSQKTGSYNSPLHF. The CDR3 DNA reads as TGTGCCAGCAGCCAGAAGACAGGCTCCTATAATTCACCCCTCCACTTT.

This chain uses TRBV5-6 with TRBJ1-2; D gene ambiguous. Germline V gives CDR1 SGHDT, CDR2 YYEEEE. This CDR3 contains 16 residues. Trimming left V 3 bases short and J 8 bases short, with 23 bases between. The CDR3 DNA sequence: TGTGCCAGCAGCTCTCCGAGAAAGACGGGCCTGGAGGGCTACACCTTC. Its translation: CASSSPRKTGLEGYTF. Combining the CDR3 with reference TRBV5-6 and TRBJ1-2 gives the whole variable domain DAGVTQSPTHLIKTRGQQVTLRCSPKSGHDTVSWYQQALGQGPQFIFQYYEEEERQRGNFPDRFSGHQFPNYSSELNVNALLLGDSALYLCASSSPRKTGLEGYTFGSGTRLTVV.

This clonotype was picked up many times. The genes are TRBV5-1 and TRBJ1-5; 7 bases match TRBD1. This CDR3 is built from 14 residues. Per the germline V gene, CDR1 is SGHRS and CDR2 is YFSETQ. After removal of 0 bases from V and 4 bases from J, the junction contained 1 base not matched to a gene. In DNA, the CDR3 is TGCGCCAGCAGCTTGGGGGACAGAAATCAGCCCCAGCATTTT. Translation gives CASSLGDRNQPQHF. Complete variable domain (other parts from reference TRBV5-1 and TRBJ1-5): KAGVTQTPRYLIKTRGQQVTLSCSPISGHRSVSWYQQTPGQGLQFLFEYFSETQRNKGNFPGRFSGRQFSNSRSEMNVSTLELGDSALYLCASSLGDRNQPQHFGDGTRLSIL.

This chain connects TRBV3-1 to TRBJ1-1; D is possibly TRBD1 (5 bases). The germline CDR1 and CDR2 sequences are LGHDT and YNNKEL (reference sequence). The CDR3 totals 14 residues. V was cut by 4 bases and J by 5 bases, with 14 bases left in between. CDR3 DNA sequence: TGTGCCAGCAGCCCCTTTGAGGGGTGGACTGAAGCTTTCTTT. Translating it yields CASSPFEGWTEAFF.

This rearrangement joins TRBV12-3 or TRBV12-4 to TRBJ2-7, with TRBD1 identical over 7 bases. Germline trimming cut 6 bases from V and 4 bases from J; bases unmatched to any gene: 12. The CDR3 covers 15 residues. The CDR3 DNA sequence: TGTGCCAGCAGCCCAACAGGGGCGGGCCAGTACGAGCAGTACTTC. This encodes CASSPTGAGQYEQYF.

The rearrangement joins TRBV13 to TRBJ2-4, with D perhaps being TRBD1 or TRBD2 (5 bases each). Per germline, CDR1 PRHDT and CDR2 FYEKMQ (reference sequence). This CDR3 comprises 16 residues. V was cut by 3 bases and J by 0 bases, with 12 bases left in between. CDR3 amino acids: CASSFRGELAKNIQYF. The CDR3 nucleotides are TGTGCCAGCAGCTTTAGGGGAGAACTAGCCAAAAACATTCAGTACTTC.

This clonotype has more than one count but fewer than ten. The V call is TRBV25-1, the J call TRBJ2-7; D is undetermined. This CDR3 has 12 amino acids. CDR1 is MGHDK, CDR2 SYGVNS, per germline. Trimming cost V 5 bases and J 3 bases, with 8 bases left between them. CDR3 loop: CASSQANYEQYF. CDR3 sequence (DNA): TGTGCCAGCAGTCAAGCCAACTACGAGCAGTACTTC.

The table lists this clonotype with a few counts. The rearrangement joins TRBV18 to TRBJ2-1; a possible D gene is TRBD1 (6 bases). The CDR3 totals 13 residues. Germline CDR1 KGHSH, CDR2 LQKENI. Trimming shortened V by 4 bases and J by 6 bases, and 10 bases separated the two germline ends. CDR3: CASSLGQSNEQFF. CDR3 nucleotide sequence: TGTGCCAGCTCACTAGGACAGAGCAATGAGCAGTTCTTC.

J is TRBJ1-1 and V is TRBV7-9, with 12 bases fitting TRBD1. Germline V gives CDR1 SEHNR, CDR2 FQNEAQ (reference sequence). V shed 2 bases, J shed 3 bases, and the junction held 10 bases outside the gene matches. The CDR3 runs to 18 residues. The CDR3 is CASSLSFGTGGFDTEAFF. As DNA, the CDR3 is TGTGCCAGCAGCTTAAGTTTCGGGACAGGGGGCTTCGACACTGAAGCTTTCTTT. Supplemented by reference TRBV7-9 and TRBJ1-1, the full variable domain reads DTGVSQNPRHKITKRGQNVTFRCDPISEHNRLYWYRQTLGQGPEFLTYFQNEAQLEKSRLLSDRFSAERPKGSFSTLEIQRTEQGDSAMYLCASSLSFGTGGFDTEAFFGQGTRLTVV.

This clonotype was seen only a few times. This sequence joins TRBV29-1 and TRBJ1-1, with a possible D match to TRBD1 (5 bases). The germline V gene encodes CDR1 SQVTM and CDR2 ANQGSEA. The CDR3 is 14 residues long. With 2 bases removed from V and 1 base from J, the gap between germline ends came to 11 bases. The CDR3 sequence: CSVEWGGKNTEAFF. As DNA, the CDR3 is TGCAGCGTTGAATGGGGGGGAAAGAACACTGAAGCTTTCTTT.

V is TRBV2 and J is TRBJ2-2; the D is unclear. V was shortened by 10 bases and J by 3 bases, with 15 bases between the two germline ends. The CDR3 has 14 amino acids. Germline lookup yields CDR1 SNHLY and CDR2 FYNNEI. The CDR3 here is CATQLSPDTGELFF. CDR3 DNA: TGTGCCACCCAACTATCACCAGACACCGGGGAGCTGTTTTTT.

This clonotype was observed many times. The chain recombines TRBV11-3 with TRBJ2-3, with 9 bases lining up with TRBD1. CDR1 SGHNT and CDR2 YENEEA come from the germline V gene. The CDR3 sequence is 15 residues long. J was trimmed by 3 bases and V by 0 bases; bases with no gene match: 1. The CDR3 DNA is TGTGCCAGCAGCTTAGACGGGACAGGGACAGATACGCAGTATTTT. Protein: CASSLDGTGTDTQYF.

This clonotype was counted a few times. The CDR3 end shows no conserved phenylalanine or tryptophan, and so a read error is likely. The limits of the CDR3 on the DNA are not certain, so only TCRdb's listed CDR3 is given. The chain employs TRBV21-1 and TRBJ1-2; the D call TRBD1 from the table was never checked on the DNA. TRBV21-1 counts as a pseudogene. Both ends counted, the CDR3 spans 10 residues. The CDR3 protein is CASSQQGALE.